This record looks at one T cell receptor (beta chain) sequence and its context. Primers used in a second PCR of roughly 6 to 11 cycles were a sample-barcoded 5' primer and a J-beta primer mix. TCRdb re-analysed the 5' RACE reads in MiXCR, keeping a single row per CDR3 protein. The repertoire holds about 750,000 distinct CDR3 sequences, with 53% as singletons. Peripheral blood, approximately 10 milliliters per donor, was collected. This sample was taken from a study of blood T cells in healthy people across ages. Germline V lookup: CDR1 SGHRS, CDR2 YFSETQ. CDR3 size: 15 residues. Specimen: blood. The J gene is TRBJ2-4, the V gene TRBV5-1; TRBD2 might be the D (6 bases). The J call may be mistaken, given a closer DNA end match to TRBJ2-7. The origin of this receptor is a man aged 80 or over in good health. Written as DNA, the CDR3 is TGCGCCAGCAGCTTGTATTTTGGGGGGAACTACGAGCAGTACTTC. Protein: CASSLYFGGNYEQYF.